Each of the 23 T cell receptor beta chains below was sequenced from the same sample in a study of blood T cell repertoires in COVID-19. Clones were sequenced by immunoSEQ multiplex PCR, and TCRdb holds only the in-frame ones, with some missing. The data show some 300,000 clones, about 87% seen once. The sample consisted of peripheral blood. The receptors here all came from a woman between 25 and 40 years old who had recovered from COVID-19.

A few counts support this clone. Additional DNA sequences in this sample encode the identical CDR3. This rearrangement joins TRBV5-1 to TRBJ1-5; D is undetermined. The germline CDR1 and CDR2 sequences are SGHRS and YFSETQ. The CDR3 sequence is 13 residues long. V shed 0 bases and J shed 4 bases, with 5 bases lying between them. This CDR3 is CASSLDGNQPQHF. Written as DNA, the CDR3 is TGCGCCAGCAGCTTGGACGGGAATCAGCCCCAGCATTTT.

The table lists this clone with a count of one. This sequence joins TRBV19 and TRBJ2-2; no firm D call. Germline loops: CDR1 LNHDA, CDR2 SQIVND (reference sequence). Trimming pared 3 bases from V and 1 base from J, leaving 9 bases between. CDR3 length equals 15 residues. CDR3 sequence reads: CASSIFVLNTGELFF. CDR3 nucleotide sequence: TGTGCCAGTAGTATTTTCGTATTGAACACCGGGGAGCTGTTTTTT.

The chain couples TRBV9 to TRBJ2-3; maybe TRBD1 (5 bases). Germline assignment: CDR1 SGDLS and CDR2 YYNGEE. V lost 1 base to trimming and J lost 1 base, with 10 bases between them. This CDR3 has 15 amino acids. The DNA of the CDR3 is TGTGCCAGCAGCGTACAGGGCGCTCGCACAGATACGCAGTATTTT. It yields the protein CASSVQGARTDTQYF. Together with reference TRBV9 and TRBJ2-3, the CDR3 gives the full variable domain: DSGVTQTPKHLITATGQRVTLRCSPRSGDLSVYWYQQSLDQGLQFLIQYYNGEERAKGNILERFSAQQFPDLHSELNLSSLELGDSALYFCASSVQGARTDTQYFGPGTRLTVL.

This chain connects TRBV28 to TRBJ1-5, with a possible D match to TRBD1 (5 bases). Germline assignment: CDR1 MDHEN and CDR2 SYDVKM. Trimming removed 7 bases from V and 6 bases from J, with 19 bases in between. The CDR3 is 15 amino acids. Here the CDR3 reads CASNPSWGGSQPQHF. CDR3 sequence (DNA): TGTGCCAGCAATCCCTCTTGGGGGGGAAGTCAGCCCCAGCATTTT.

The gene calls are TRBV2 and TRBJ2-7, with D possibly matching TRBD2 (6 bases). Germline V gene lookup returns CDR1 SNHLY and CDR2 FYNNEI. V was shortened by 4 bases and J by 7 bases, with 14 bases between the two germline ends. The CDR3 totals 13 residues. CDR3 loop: CASSAGLGGEQYF. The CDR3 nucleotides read TGTGCCAGCAGTGCGGGACTCGGTGGAGAGCAGTACTTC.

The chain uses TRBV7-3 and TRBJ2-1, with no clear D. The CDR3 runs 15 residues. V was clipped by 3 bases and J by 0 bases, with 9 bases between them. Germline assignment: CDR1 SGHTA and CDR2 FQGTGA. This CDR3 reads CASSFTASSYNEQFF. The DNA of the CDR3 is TGTGCCAGCAGCTTTACAGCAAGCTCCTACAATGAGCAGTTCTTC.

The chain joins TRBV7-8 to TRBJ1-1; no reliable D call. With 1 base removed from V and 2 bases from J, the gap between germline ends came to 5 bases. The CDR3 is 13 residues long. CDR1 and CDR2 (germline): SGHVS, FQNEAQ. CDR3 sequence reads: CASSLGENTEAFF. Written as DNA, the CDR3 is TGTGCCAGCAGCTTAGGAGAAAACACTGAAGCTTTCTTT.

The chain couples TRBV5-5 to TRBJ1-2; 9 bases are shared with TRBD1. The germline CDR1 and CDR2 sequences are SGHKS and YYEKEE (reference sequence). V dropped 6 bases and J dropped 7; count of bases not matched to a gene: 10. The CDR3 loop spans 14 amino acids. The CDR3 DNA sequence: TGTGCCAGCAAAAGGGGGGACAGGGTTAGTGGCTACACCTTC. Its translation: CASKRGDRVSGYTF.

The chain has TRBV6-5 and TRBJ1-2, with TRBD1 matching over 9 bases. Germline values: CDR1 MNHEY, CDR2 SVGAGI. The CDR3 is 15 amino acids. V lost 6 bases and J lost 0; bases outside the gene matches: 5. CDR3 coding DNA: TGTGCCAGCAGCCTAGGACAGGGGACTAACTATGGCTACACCTTC. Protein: CASSLGQGTNYGYTF.

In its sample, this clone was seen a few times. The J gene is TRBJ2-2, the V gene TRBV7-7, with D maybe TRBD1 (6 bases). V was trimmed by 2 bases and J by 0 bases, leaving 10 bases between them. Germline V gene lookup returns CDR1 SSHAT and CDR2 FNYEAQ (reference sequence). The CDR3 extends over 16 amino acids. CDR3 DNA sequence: TGTGCCAGCAGCTTATTTTGGACAGCGAACACCGGGGAGCTGTTTTTT. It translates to CASSLFWTANTGELFF.

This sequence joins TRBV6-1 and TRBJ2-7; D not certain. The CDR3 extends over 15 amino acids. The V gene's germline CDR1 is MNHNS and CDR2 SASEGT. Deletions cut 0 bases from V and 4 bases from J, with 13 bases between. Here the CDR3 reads CASSEATQPKYEQYF. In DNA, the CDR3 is TGTGCCAGCAGTGAAGCGACACAACCGAAATACGAGCAGTACTTC.

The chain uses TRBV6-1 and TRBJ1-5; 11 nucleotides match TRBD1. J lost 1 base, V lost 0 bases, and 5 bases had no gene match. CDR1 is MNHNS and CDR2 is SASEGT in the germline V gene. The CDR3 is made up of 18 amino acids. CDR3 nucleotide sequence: TGTGCCAGCAGTGAAGCGGACAGGGGGCTATGGAGCAATCAGCCCCAGCATTTT. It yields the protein CASSEADRGLWSNQPQHF.

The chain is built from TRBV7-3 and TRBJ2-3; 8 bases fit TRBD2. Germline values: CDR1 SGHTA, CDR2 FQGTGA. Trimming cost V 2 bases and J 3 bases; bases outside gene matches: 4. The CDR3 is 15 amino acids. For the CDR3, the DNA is TGTGCCAGCAGCTTAGCGGGGGGTTGGACAGATACGCAGTATTTT. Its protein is CASSLAGGWTDTQYF.

The CDR3 sequence is CASSYGGGYTF. The CDR3 coding sequence is TGTGCCAGCAGTTACGGCGGTGGCTACACCTTC. The chain carries TRBV6-2 or TRBV6-3 and TRBJ1-2, with unresolved D. The CDR3 totals 11 residues. Trimming removed 2 bases from V and 7 bases from J, with 5 bases in between. Germline lookup yields CDR1 MNHEY and CDR2 SVGEGT.

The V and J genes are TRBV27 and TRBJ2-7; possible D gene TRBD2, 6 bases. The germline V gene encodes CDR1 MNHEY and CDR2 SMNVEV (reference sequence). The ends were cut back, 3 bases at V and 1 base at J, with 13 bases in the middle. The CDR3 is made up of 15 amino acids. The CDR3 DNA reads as TGTGCCAGCAGTTTCCGGCCGGAGGGTTCCTACGAGCAGTACTTC. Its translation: CASSFRPEGSYEQYF.

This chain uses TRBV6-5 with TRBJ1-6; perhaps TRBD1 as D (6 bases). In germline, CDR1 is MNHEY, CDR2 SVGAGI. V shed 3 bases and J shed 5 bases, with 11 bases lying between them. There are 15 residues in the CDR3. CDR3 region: CASSYQGNHNSPLHF. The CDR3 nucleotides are TGTGCCAGCAGTTATCAGGGGAACCATAATTCACCCCTCCACTTT.

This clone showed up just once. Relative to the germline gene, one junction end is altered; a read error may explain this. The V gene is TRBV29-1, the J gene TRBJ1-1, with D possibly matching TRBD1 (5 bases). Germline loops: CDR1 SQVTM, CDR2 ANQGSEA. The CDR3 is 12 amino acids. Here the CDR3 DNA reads TGCAGCGTGGAAGACGGGGGGACTGAAGCTTTCTTT. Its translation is CSVEDGGTEAFF.

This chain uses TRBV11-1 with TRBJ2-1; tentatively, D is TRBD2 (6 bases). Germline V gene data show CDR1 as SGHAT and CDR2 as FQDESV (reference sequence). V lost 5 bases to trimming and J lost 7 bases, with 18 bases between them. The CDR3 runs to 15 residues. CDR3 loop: CASSPGGAGKNEQFF. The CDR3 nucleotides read TGTGCCAGCAGCCCCGGAGGGGCCGGGAAGAATGAGCAGTTCTTC.

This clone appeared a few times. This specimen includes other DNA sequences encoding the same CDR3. CDR3 nucleotides: TGCAGCGTTGAAGCAGGGGGCGGCTATGGCTACACCTTC. Its protein is CSVEAGGGYGYTF. This chain links TRBV29-1 with TRBJ1-2; 8 bases are a match to TRBD1. This CDR3 contains 13 residues. The V and J ends lost 1 base and 4 bases, in that order; junction bases with no gene match: 2. Germline lookup yields CDR1 SQVTM and CDR2 ANQGSEA. Full variable domain (missing parts from reference TRBV29-1 and TRBJ1-2): SAVISQKPSRDICQRGTSLTIQCQVDSQVTMMFWYRQQPGQSLTLIATANQGSEATYESGFVIDKFPISRPNLTFSTLTVSNMSPEDSSIYLCSVEAGGGYGYTFGSGTRLTVV.

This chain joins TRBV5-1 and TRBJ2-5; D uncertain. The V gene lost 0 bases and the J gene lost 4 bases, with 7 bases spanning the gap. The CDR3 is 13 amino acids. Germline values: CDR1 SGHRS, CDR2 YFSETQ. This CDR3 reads CASSLAPRETQYF. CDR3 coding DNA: TGCGCCAGCAGCTTGGCCCCGCGAGAGACCCAGTACTTC.

The CDR3 spells CASSISGGTQETQYF. DNA for the CDR3: TGTGCCAGCAGCATTTCGGGGGGGACCCAAGAGACCCAGTACTTC. The rearrangement links TRBV9 to TRBJ2-5, with 8 bases aligning to TRBD2. Germline V gene lookup returns CDR1 SGDLS and CDR2 YYNGEE. V lost 4 bases to trimming and J lost 1 base; unmatched junction nucleotides: 6. This CDR3 has 15 amino acids. Using reference TRBV9 and TRBJ2-5 for the parts outside the CDR3, the full variable domain is DSGVTQTPKHLITATGQRVTLRCSPRSGDLSVYWYQQSLDQGLQFLIQYYNGEERAKGNILERFSAQQFPDLHSELNLSSLELGDSALYFCASSISGGTQETQYFGPGTRLLVL.

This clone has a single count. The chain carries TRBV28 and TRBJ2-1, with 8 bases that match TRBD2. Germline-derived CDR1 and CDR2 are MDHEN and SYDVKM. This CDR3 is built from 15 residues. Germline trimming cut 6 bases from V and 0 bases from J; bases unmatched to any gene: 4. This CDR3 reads CASSLSGNSYNEQFF. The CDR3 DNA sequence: TGTGCCAGCAGCCTTAGCGGGAACTCCTACAATGAGCAGTTCTTC.

The CDR3 here is CASSLGLTLVNEQFF. In nucleotides, the CDR3 is TGTGCCAGCAGCTTGGGTCTGACATTGGTCAATGAGCAGTTCTTC. V gene TRBV7-2 combines with J gene TRBJ2-1; D remains unclear. Between the trimmed V and J ends, which lost 3 bases and 6 bases, there was a span of 15 bases. Germline V lookup: CDR1 SGHTA, CDR2 FQGNSA. The CDR3 extends over 15 amino acids.